This T cell receptor (beta chain) was recovered during a study of post-analysis software for immune sequencing data. For the study at large: Relapsing-remitting, secondary progressive and progressive-relapsing courses of multiple sclerosis were included. Study-level results: Batch-matched samples strongly co-clustered by F measure. TRBV segments more frequent in patients than in controls numbered roughly 5 and included TRBV5-6, TRBV5-1 and TRBV20-1. A significant reduction in normalized Chao1 diversity was observed in multiple sclerosis patients versus controls.

This clonotype was recorded only once. What it binds is not known. Unique molecular identifiers had been added to the TCR beta cDNA libraries. TCRdb re-derived calls from the PCR reads in MiXCR, one entry per CDR3 protein. Among fewer than 900,000 distinct CDR3 sequences listed, 46% were seen once. The CDR3 runs to 11 residues. The V gene's germline CDR1 is SGHTA and CDR2 FQGNSA. Trimming pared 6 bases from V and 5 bases from J, leaving 5 bases between. The receptor was derived from a girl aged 5 to 17 with multiple sclerosis. The gene calls are TRBV7-2 and TRBJ2-1, with no clear D. Sequencing input: blood. CDR3 residues: CASRRDNEQFF. The CDR3 DNA sequence: TGTGCCAGCAGGAGAGACAATGAGCAGTTCTTC.